The rows below give T cell receptor beta chains drawn from one sample of a study of cytomegalovirus exposure and HLA in healthy donors. Sequencing used immunoSEQ multiplex PCR; TCRdb keeps in-frame clones, though not all of them. The repertoire holds about 170,000 clones, with 73% as singletons. The specimen was PBMCs. The receptors here all came from a woman under 30 in good health and CMV-seropositive. Each CDR3 is given with its conserved first and last residue. The order of the fields is clone size, D gene, V gene, J gene, CDR3 DNA, CDR3 protein. A D gene is named only where the DNA matches it firmly. The size entry is marked missing in some rows and otherwise reads once, few, many or a size class.

clone_size: -
d_call: TRBD1
v_call: TRBV6-6
j_call: TRBJ2-1
cdr3_nt: TGTGCCAGCAGTTCAGGGGACAGGGACGACAATGAGCAGTTCTTC
cdr3_aa: CASSSGDRDDNEQFF

clone_size: once
d_call: TRBD1
v_call: TRBV5-1
j_call: TRBJ2-7
cdr3_nt: TGCGCCAGCAGCCTGGGGGTTGGACAGGGCGGACTATCCTACGAGCAGTACTTC
cdr3_aa: CASSLGVGQGGLSYEQYF

clone_size: -
d_call: TRBD2
v_call: TRBV9
j_call: TRBJ2-5
cdr3_nt: TGTGCCAGCAGCGGACCGTTCGTAACGGGGGGGATCCAGTACTTC
cdr3_aa: CASSGPFVTGGIQYF

clone_size: -
d_call: -
v_call: TRBV25-1
j_call: TRBJ1-1
cdr3_nt: TGTGCCAGCAGTCACCCGGTGGGGGCAGGGGCGTTAACTGAAGCTTTCTTT
cdr3_aa: CASSHPVGAGALTEAFF

clone_size: once
d_call: -
v_call: TRBV4-2
j_call: TRBJ1-5
cdr3_nt: TGTGCCAGCAGCCAAGTGGGAGGGGATATCAATCAGCCCCAGCATTTT
cdr3_aa: CASSQVGGDINQPQHF

clone_size: few
d_call: TRBD1
v_call: TRBV18
j_call: TRBJ2-7
cdr3_nt: TGTGCCAGCACGGGACAGGAAGCCTACGAGCAGTACTTC
cdr3_aa: CASTGQEAYEQYF

clone_size: -
d_call: -
v_call: TRBV18
j_call: TRBJ1-2
cdr3_nt: TGTGCCAGCTCACCACCGGGGCGATATGGCTACACCTTC
cdr3_aa: CASSPPGRYGYTF

clone_size: -
d_call: -
v_call: TRBV30
j_call: TRBJ1-2
cdr3_nt: TGTGCTTACGGGGGGGGAAGTAACTATGGCTACACCTTC
cdr3_aa: CAYGGGSNYGYTF

clone_size: few
d_call: TRBD2
v_call: TRBV9
j_call: TRBJ2-3
cdr3_nt: TGTGCCAGCAACCTAGCGGGGGACACAGATACGCAGTATTTT
cdr3_aa: CASNLAGDTDTQYF

clone_size: -
d_call: TRBD1
v_call: TRBV7-8
j_call: TRBJ2-1
cdr3_nt: TGTGCCAGCAGCTTAGCAGGGGGCGCAATCTATGAGCAGTTCTTC
cdr3_aa: CASSLAGGAIYEQFF

clone_size: -
d_call: -
v_call: TRBV5-6
j_call: TRBJ2-7
cdr3_nt: TGTGCCAGCAGCTTTCCCCATAGCTACGAGCAGTACTTC
cdr3_aa: CASSFPHSYEQYF

clone_size: -
d_call: TRBD1
v_call: TRBV7-9
j_call: TRBJ2-3
cdr3_nt: TGTGCCAGCAGCTTAGTGGGGGCCAAACAGGGGAGCACAGATACGCAGTATTTT
cdr3_aa: CASSLVGAKQGSTDTQYF

clone_size: few
d_call: TRBD1
v_call: TRBV7-6
j_call: TRBJ1-2
cdr3_nt: TGTGCCAGCAGCCCACTGGACAGGGCGGACTATGGCTACACCTTC
cdr3_aa: CASSPLDRADYGYTF

clone_size: few
d_call: TRBD1
v_call: TRBV7-2
j_call: TRBJ2-7
cdr3_nt: TGTGCCAGCAGCCGACAGGGTGTCGAGCAGTACTTC
cdr3_aa: CASSRQGVEQYF

clone_size: -
d_call: -
v_call: TRBV10-3
j_call: TRBJ2-5
cdr3_nt: TGTGCCATCGGGCCGGGCGGGGTCGACGAGACCCAGTACTTC
cdr3_aa: CAIGPGGVDETQYF

clone_size: -
d_call: TRBD1
v_call: TRBV6-5
j_call: TRBJ1-1
cdr3_nt: TGTGCCAGCAGTACCAGGGGGGTTAGGGACACTGAAGCTTTCTTT
cdr3_aa: CASSTRGVRDTEAFF

clone_size: -
d_call: -
v_call: TRBV2
j_call: TRBJ2-1
cdr3_nt: TGTGCCAGCAGTGAAGCGGGGACTCGCGGCTACAATGAGCAGTTCTTC
cdr3_aa: CASSEAGTRGYNEQFF

clone_size: -
d_call: TRBD1
v_call: TRBV5-1
j_call: TRBJ2-7
cdr3_nt: TGCGCCAGCAGCTCAGACAGGGAAGGCGAGCAGTACTTC
cdr3_aa: CASSSDREGEQYF

clone_size: -
d_call: TRBD1
v_call: TRBV11-2
j_call: TRBJ1-5
cdr3_nt: TGTGCCAGCAGCCCGGGACAGGGCAGGAATCAGCCCCAGCATTTT
cdr3_aa: CASSPGQGRNQPQHF

clone_size: -
d_call: -
v_call: TRBV2
j_call: TRBJ1-5
cdr3_nt: TGTGCCAGCAGTGGCCAGGGGAATCAGCCCCAGCATTTT
cdr3_aa: CASSGQGNQPQHF

clone_size: -
d_call: TRBD2
v_call: TRBV4-2
j_call: TRBJ2-2
cdr3_nt: TGTGCCAGCAGCCTTCCCGCGGGGGGGGGTGACACCGGGGAGCTGTTTTTT
cdr3_aa: CASSLPAGGGDTGELFF

clone_size: -
d_call: TRBD2
v_call: TRBV7-2
j_call: TRBJ2-5
cdr3_nt: TGTGCCAGCAGCGCGCGACTAGCCATTCCGAGCCAAGAGACCCAGTACTTC
cdr3_aa: CASSARLAIPSQETQYF

clone_size: -
d_call: -
v_call: TRBV7-9
j_call: TRBJ1-6
cdr3_nt: TGTGCCAGCAGCTTAGTAGTCAGGGGTTCACCCCTCCACTTT
cdr3_aa: CASSLVVRGSPLHF

clone_size: -
d_call: -
v_call: TRBV6-7
j_call: TRBJ1-5
cdr3_nt: TGTGCCAGCATGGACGGGGGGGGGAATCAGCCCCAGCATTTT
cdr3_aa: CASMDGGGNQPQHF

clone_size: -
d_call: -
v_call: TRBV7-8
j_call: TRBJ2-7
cdr3_nt: TGTGCCAGCAGCTTAGCCCCGACAACCTACGAGCAGTACTTC
cdr3_aa: CASSLAPTTYEQYF

clone_size: -
d_call: TRBD2
v_call: TRBV30
j_call: TRBJ2-1
cdr3_nt: TGTGCCTGGACCAGGGGAAGGGTCACTTCTAGCGGGGGCCCGGCCTACAATGAGCAGTTCTTC
cdr3_aa: CAWTRGRVTSSGGPAYNEQFF

clone_size: -
d_call: TRBD1
v_call: TRBV10-3
j_call: TRBJ2-1
cdr3_nt: TGTGCCACCTTTCCGACAGGGCCTAGCTCCTACAATGAGCAGTTCTTC
cdr3_aa: CATFPTGPSSYNEQFF

clone_size: -
d_call: -
v_call: TRBV2
j_call: TRBJ2-2
cdr3_nt: TGTGCCAGCACCTTTTACACCGGGGAGCTGTTTTTT
cdr3_aa: CASTFYTGELFF

clone_size: -
d_call: TRBD1
v_call: TRBV30
j_call: TRBJ1-2
cdr3_nt: TGTGCCTGGACCCGGACAGGGAGGGACTATGGCTACACCTTC
cdr3_aa: CAWTRTGRDYGYTF

clone_size: -
d_call: TRBD1
v_call: TRBV9
j_call: TRBJ1-1
cdr3_nt: TGTGCCAGCAGCGCCCGACAGGGAATGGAGACTGAAGCTTTCTTT
cdr3_aa: CASSARQGMETEAFF

clone_size: -
d_call: -
v_call: TRBV10-1
j_call: TRBJ1-2
cdr3_nt: TGCGCCAGCAGCGGGGGGGGGATACACCGGACCCCTAACTATGGCTACACCTTC
cdr3_aa: CASSGGGIHRTPNYGYTF

clone_size: -
d_call: -
v_call: TRBV28
j_call: TRBJ1-5
cdr3_nt: TGTGCCAGCAGTTTATCCGACAGGTTGGAACAGCCCCAGCATTTT
cdr3_aa: CASSLSDRLEQPQHF

clone_size: -
d_call: TRBD1
v_call: TRBV5-5
j_call: TRBJ1-4
cdr3_nt: TGTGCCAGCAGCTTGGCACAGGGGGCAGCTAATGAAAAACTGTTTTTT
cdr3_aa: CASSLAQGAANEKLFF

clone_size: few
d_call: TRBD2
v_call: TRBV6-4
j_call: TRBJ2-2
cdr3_nt: TGTGCCAGCAGTGAAGCGGGGGGCACCGGGGAGCTGTTTTTT
cdr3_aa: CASSEAGGTGELFF

clone_size: -
d_call: -
v_call: TRBV2
j_call: TRBJ1-2
cdr3_nt: TGTGCCAGCAGCGCAGGGAATAGGGTTGGCTACACCTTC
cdr3_aa: CASSAGNRVGYTF

clone_size: -
d_call: TRBD1
v_call: TRBV12-5
j_call: TRBJ1-4
cdr3_nt: TGTGCTAGTGGTTTGGTAGGGACAGGGACCGAAAAACTGTTTTTT
cdr3_aa: CASGLVGTGTEKLFF

clone_size: -
d_call: -
v_call: TRBV13
j_call: TRBJ1-1
cdr3_nt: TGTGCCAGCAGCCCCGATGCCAGGAACACTGAAGCTTTCTTT
cdr3_aa: CASSPDARNTEAFF

clone_size: few
d_call: TRBD1
v_call: TRBV28
j_call: TRBJ2-2
cdr3_nt: TGTGCCAGCAGGAAGGGACAGGCGAACACCGGGGAGCTGTTTTTT
cdr3_aa: CASRKGQANTGELFF

clone_size: once
d_call: TRBD1
v_call: TRBV28
j_call: TRBJ1-3
cdr3_nt: TGTGCCAGCAGTTTTAGGGACAGGGGAGAGGTTGGAAACACCATATATTTT
cdr3_aa: CASSFRDRGEVGNTIYF

clone_size: -
d_call: -
v_call: TRBV29-1
j_call: TRBJ2-7
cdr3_nt: TGCAGCGCCAAACGAGGCCACGAGCAGTACTTC
cdr3_aa: CSAKRGHEQYF

clone_size: -
d_call: -
v_call: TRBV6-5
j_call: TRBJ1-4
cdr3_nt: TGTGCCAGCGGAAACCAGGGTTCACGTGAAAAACTGTTTTTT
cdr3_aa: CASGNQGSREKLFF

clone_size: few
d_call: TRBD2
v_call: TRBV4-2
j_call: TRBJ2-7
cdr3_nt: TGTGCCAGCAGCCAAGAAGCGACTAGCGGGTACGAGCAGTACTTC
cdr3_aa: CASSQEATSGYEQYF

clone_size: -
d_call: TRBD1
v_call: TRBV2
j_call: TRBJ1-2
cdr3_nt: TGTGCCAGCAGAACCGGGACAGGGGATGGCTACACCTTC
cdr3_aa: CASRTGTGDGYTF

clone_size: -
d_call: -
v_call: TRBV7-9
j_call: TRBJ1-3
cdr3_nt: TGTTCCAGCAGCTTGCAGGCGGGGAACTCTGGAAACACCATATATTTT
cdr3_aa: CSSSLQAGNSGNTIYF

clone_size: -
d_call: -
v_call: TRBV7-9
j_call: TRBJ1-2
cdr3_nt: TGTGCCAGCAGCCCGCCGGGTCTGGGGGCGTCTGGCTACACCTTC
cdr3_aa: CASSPPGLGASGYTF

clone_size: -
d_call: -
v_call: TRBV7-2
j_call: TRBJ2-2
cdr3_nt: TGTGCCAGCAGCCTCAGAGGAGCAGCCGGGGAGCTGTTTTTT
cdr3_aa: CASSLRGAAGELFF

clone_size: -
d_call: -
v_call: TRBV5-1
j_call: TRBJ2-3
cdr3_nt: TGCGCCAGCAGCCCCGGGGGGACCCAGGGGACAGATACGCAGTATTTT
cdr3_aa: CASSPGGTQGTDTQYF

clone_size: -
d_call: TRBD1
v_call: TRBV7-2
j_call: TRBJ1-2
cdr3_nt: TGTGCCAGCAGCTTACCGGACAGGGGCCACTATGGCTACACCTTC
cdr3_aa: CASSLPDRGHYGYTF

clone_size: -
d_call: -
v_call: TRBV7-2
j_call: TRBJ1-1
cdr3_nt: TGTGCCAGCAGCTTAAAGGGAGAACGGACTGAAGCTTTCTTT
cdr3_aa: CASSLKGERTEAFF

clone_size: -
d_call: -
v_call: TRBV27
j_call: TRBJ1-2
cdr3_nt: TGTGCCAGCAGTTTGGTGGGGGCTCATGGCTACACCTTC
cdr3_aa: CASSLVGAHGYTF

clone_size: few
d_call: -
v_call: TRBV9
j_call: TRBJ2-3
cdr3_nt: TGTGCCAGCAGCGTAGATCAGGGCACAGATACGCAGTATTTT
cdr3_aa: CASSVDQGTDTQYF

clone_size: -
d_call: -
v_call: TRBV5-1
j_call: TRBJ2-7
cdr3_nt: TGCGCCAGCAGCTTGGGTGGCAGGGGTAGGCTAGTAGAGCAGTACTTC
cdr3_aa: CASSLGGRGRLVEQYF

clone_size: -
d_call: -
v_call: TRBV7-9
j_call: TRBJ1-4
cdr3_nt: TGTGCCAGCAGCTTTACAGCTAATGAAAAACTGTTTTTT
cdr3_aa: CASSFTANEKLFF